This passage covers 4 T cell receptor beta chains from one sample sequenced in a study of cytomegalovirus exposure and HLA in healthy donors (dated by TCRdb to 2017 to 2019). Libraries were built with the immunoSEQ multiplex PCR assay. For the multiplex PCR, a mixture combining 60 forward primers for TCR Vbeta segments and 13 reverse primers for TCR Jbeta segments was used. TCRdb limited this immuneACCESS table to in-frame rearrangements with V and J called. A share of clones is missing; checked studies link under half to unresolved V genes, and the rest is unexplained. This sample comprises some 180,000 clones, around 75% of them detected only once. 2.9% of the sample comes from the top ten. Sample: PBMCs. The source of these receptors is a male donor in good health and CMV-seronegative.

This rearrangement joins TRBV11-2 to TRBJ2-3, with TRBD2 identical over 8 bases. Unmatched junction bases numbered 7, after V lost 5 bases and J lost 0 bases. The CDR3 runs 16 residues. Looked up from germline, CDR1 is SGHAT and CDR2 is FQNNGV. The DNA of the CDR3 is TGTGCCAGCAGCAACGTAGCGGGGACTAGCACAGATACGCAGTATTTT. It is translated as CASSNVAGTSTDTQYF.

The CDR3 nucleotides read TGCGCCAGCAGCCAATCGCTAGCGGGGGTCTCCTACGAGCAGTACTTC. Translating gives CASSQSLAGVSYEQYF. The chain is built from TRBV4-1 and TRBJ2-7; 10 bases line up with TRBD2. The CDR3 sequence is 16 residues long. Per germline, CDR1 MGHRA and CDR2 YSYEKL. J lost 0 bases, V lost 2 bases, and 4 bases had no gene match.

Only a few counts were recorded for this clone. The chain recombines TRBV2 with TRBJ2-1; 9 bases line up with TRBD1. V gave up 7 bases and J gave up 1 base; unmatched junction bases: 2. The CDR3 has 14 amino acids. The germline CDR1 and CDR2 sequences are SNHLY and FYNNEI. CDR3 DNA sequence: TGTGCCAGCACCGGGACAGGGTCCTACAATGAGCAGTTCTTC. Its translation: CASTGTGSYNEQFF.

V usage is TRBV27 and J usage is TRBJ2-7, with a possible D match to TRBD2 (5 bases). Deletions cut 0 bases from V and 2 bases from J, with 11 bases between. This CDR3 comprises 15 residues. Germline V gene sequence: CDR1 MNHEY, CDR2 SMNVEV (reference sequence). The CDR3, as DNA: TGTGCCAGCAGTTTATCATCGGGGTTTCCCTACGAGCAGTACTTC. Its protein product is CASSLSSGFPYEQYF.